This T cell receptor (beta chain) is drawn from a study of spatial heterogeneity in lung cancer. Study observations and caveats: In tumors, expanded intratumoral alpha and beta TCR counts tracked mutation counts.

In germline, CDR1 is SNHLY, CDR2 FYNNEI. Losses at the gene ends were 4 bases for V and 8 bases for J; bases not matched to a gene: 2. CDR3 size: 14 residues. This clonotype was observed many times. The target antigen is unknown. The time point is: sample taken at primary tumor resection. MiXCR, applied by TCRdb to the 5' RACE reads, yields one record per CDR3 protein. The sample carries over 25,000 distinct CDR3 sequences, around 6.9% recorded once. The V call is TRBV2, the J call TRBJ2-1; 13 bases match TRBD2. Sequenced here: lung tumor tissue, sampled at surgery. The source of this sequence is a male donor with early-stage non-small cell lung cancer. Here the CDR3 reads CASSGTSGGDEQFF. CDR3 coding DNA: TGTGCCAGCAGTGGGACTAGCGGGGGCGATGAGCAGTTCTTC.